Listed below are T cell receptor beta chains from one sample, sequenced in a study of cytomegalovirus exposure and HLA in healthy donors. The data were produced by immunoSEQ multiplex PCR, yet TCRdb's version contains in-frame clones alone and is incomplete. The data show some 65,000 clones, with around 70% seen just once and around 9.9% held by the top ten. Sequencing was performed on PBMCs. The receptors were gathered from a woman younger than 45 in good health and CMV-seronegative. Each CDR3 is given without its conserved first and last residue. Fields, in order: V gene, CDR3 length, J gene, CDR3 protein.

>TRBV19|13|TRBJ2-1
ASSIVTGTYNEQF
>TRBV7-8|12|TRBJ1-4
ASSLAGQGKKLF
>TRBV12-5|13|TRBJ2-5
ASGLPGPGGETQY
>TRBV27|13|TRBJ1-6
ASSHKQFPSSPLH
>TRBV7-3|14|TRBJ2-1
ASSVNAGQGNNEQF
>TRBV5-6|13|TRBJ2-7
ASSLVGRTDYEQY
>TRBV9|11|TRBJ1-5
ASSGDRGQPQH
>TRBV30|14|TRBJ2-7
AWSVRPGKGQYEQY
>TRBV2|14|TRBJ1-4
ASSLLRTADNEKLF
>TRBV27|12|TRBJ1-2
ASSFHRDNYGYT
>TRBV29-1|11|TRBJ2-7
SVGQGSSYEQY
>TRBV18|13|TRBJ1-5
ASSPEQGAGQPQH
>TRBV6-1|13|TRBJ1-2
ASSEVVTGSGGYT
>TRBV30|9|TRBJ1-1
AWTVYTEAF
>TRBV10-3|12|TRBJ2-1
AISGGQDYNEQF
>TRBV6-5|12|TRBJ1-1
ASTRLGSGTEAF
>TRBV6-6|13|TRBJ2-1
ASRRLAGGGNEQF
>TRBV30|11|TRBJ2-7
AWSGGYLLEQY
>TRBV7-9|13|TRBJ2-7
ASSDSGGDPYEQY
>TRBV10-1|15|TRBJ2-7
ASIRRQGAEGPYEQY
>TRBV5-1|11|TRBJ1-2
ASSPDRDYGYT
>TRBV18|11|TRBJ1-5
ASSGQGYQPQH
>TRBV4-2|14|TRBJ2-1
ASSPRLAGGYNEQF
>TRBV14|13|TRBJ2-5
ASSQTSGGAKTQY
>TRBV28|13|TRBJ1-5
ASSPTTGRNQPQH
>TRBV5-3|16|TRBJ1-5
ARSLRRSRGRGNQPQH
>TRBV4-2|10|TRBJ2-7
ASSENKGEQY
>TRBV19|10|TRBJ2-7
ASGNRGYEQY
>TRBV27|13|TRBJ1-2
ASTTGGARNYGYT
>TRBV2|11|TRBJ2-1
ASSLTGTNEQF
>TRBV11-3|11|TRBJ2-4
ASSLEVSDIQY
>TRBV9|13|TRBJ2-3
ASSVEGGRADTQY
>TRBV4-1|11|TRBJ2-7
AREEGAHYEQY
>TRBV18|16|TRBJ2-6
ASSPPSGGATGANVLT
>TRBV7-2|11|TRBJ1-2
ASSRDSGYGYT
>TRBV9|14|TRBJ2-3
ASSVPGYSSTDTQY
>TRBV7-7|14|TRBJ2-5
ASSLVGTGYEKTQY
>TRBV4-1|16|TRBJ1-2
ASSQAPGQGLFDYGYT
>TRBV7-3|13|TRBJ2-1
ASSPTGGPDNEQF
>TRBV30|11|TRBJ2-7
AWNAGTVYEQY
>TRBV27|12|TRBJ2-7
ASSRDGGTYEQY
>TRBV18|11|TRBJ2-7
ASSGDRSYEQY
>TRBV5-1|15|TRBJ1-4
ASSLEQVRSTNEKLF
>TRBV5-5|13|TRBJ2-7
ASSLDWDRNYEQY
>TRBV2|14|TRBJ1-1
ARLSGQGRGNTEAF
>TRBV9|11|TRBJ2-5
ASSADIRETQY
>TRBV11-2|14|TRBJ1-4
ASTSGQLPTNEKLF
>TRBV25-1|13|TRBJ2-7
ASSDWDRGSYEQY
>TRBV7-2|11|TRBJ1-1
ASSLEVRVEAF
>TRBV5-4|15|TRBJ1-1
ASNRWGRDGGNTEAF
>TRBV4-2|15|TRBJ2-3
ASSPRGKRGGADTQY
>TRBV27|10|TRBJ1-2
ASSSREYGYT